The clone carrying this T cell receptor (beta chain) was found many times. As yet, its antigen is unknown. The data originate from a study of early T cells in non-severe SARS-CoV-2 infection. Study-level background: The chains were unpaired, and the sequenced material was bulk RNA from unsorted whole blood.

Unique molecular identifiers tagged individual cDNA molecules. TCRdb re-called the 5' RACE reads with MiXCR, one entry per CDR3 protein. This sample has around 70,000 distinct CDR3 sequences, with around 9.9% found just once. V lost 3 bases, J lost 6 bases, and 16 bases lay in between. This CDR3 has 15 residues. The germline CDR1 and CDR2 sequences are MGHRA and YSYEKL. Study-wide points: Matches to VDJdb favored anti-spike CD8 responses and missed private and CD4 specificities.

The sample was whole blood. The receptor was isolated from an adult who was a healthcare worker with PCR-confirmed SARS-CoV-2 infection or an uninfected control (not recorded which). This chain joins TRBV4-1 and TRBJ2-3, with D tentatively TRBD1 or TRBD2 (5 bases each). CDR3 in DNA: TGCGCCAGCAGCCAGATAGGGACGACAAAGGATACGCAGTATTTT. It codes for CASSQIGTTKDTQYF.